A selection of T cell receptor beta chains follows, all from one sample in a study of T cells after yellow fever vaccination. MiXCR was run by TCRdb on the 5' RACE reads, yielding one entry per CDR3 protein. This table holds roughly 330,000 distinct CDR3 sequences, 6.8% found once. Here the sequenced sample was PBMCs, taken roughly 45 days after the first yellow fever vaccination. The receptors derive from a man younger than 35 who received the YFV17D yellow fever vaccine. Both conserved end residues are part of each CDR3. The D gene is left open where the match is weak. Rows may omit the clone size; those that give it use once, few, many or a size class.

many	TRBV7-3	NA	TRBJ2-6	CASSFRSAGANVLTF	TGTGCCAGCAGCTTCAGGAGTGCCGGGGCCAACGTCCTGACTTTC
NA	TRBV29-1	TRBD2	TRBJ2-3	CSVASSGASTDTQYF	TGCAGCGTGGCTTCTAGCGGGGCTAGCACAGATACGCAGTATTTT
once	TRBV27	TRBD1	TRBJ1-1	CASSLTQGARNTEAFF	TGTGCCAGCAGTTTAACCCAGGGGGCGCGGAACACTGAAGCTTTCTTT
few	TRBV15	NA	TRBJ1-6	CATSREVGRGVNSPLHF	TGTGCCACCAGCAGAGAGGTCGGCAGGGGCGTTAATTCACCCCTCCACTTT
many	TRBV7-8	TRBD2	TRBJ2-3	CASSYPLLAGATDTQYF	TGTGCCAGCAGCTACCCCCTACTAGCGGGGGCCACAGATACGCAGTATTTT
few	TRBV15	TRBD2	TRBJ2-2	CATSKGTSGGAGNTGELFF	TGTGCCACCAGCAAAGGGACTAGCGGGGGGGCGGGTAACACCGGGGAGCTGTTTTTT
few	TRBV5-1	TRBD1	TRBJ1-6	CASSPGTAGILSVF	TGCGCCAGCAGCCCCGGGACAGCTGGCATTCTATCGGTCTTT
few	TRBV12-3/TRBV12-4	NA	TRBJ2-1	CASSLGRAWGEQFF	TGTGCCAGCAGTTTGGGTCGGGCATGGGGTGAGCAGTTCTTC
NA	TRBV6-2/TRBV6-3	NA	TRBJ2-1	CASSDYGARSWKFF	TGTGCCAGCAGCGATTATGGGGCGCGGAGTTGGAAGTTCTTC
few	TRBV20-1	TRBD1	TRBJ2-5	CSADRGNRGSETQYF	TGCAGTGCTGACAGGGGGAACAGGGGGAGTGAGACCCAGTACTTC
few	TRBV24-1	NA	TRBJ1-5	CATSSISDQPQHF	TGTGCCACCAGTTCTATTTCGGATCAGCCCCAGCATTTT
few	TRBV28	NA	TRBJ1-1	CASRPRFPSYTEAFF	TGTGCCAGCAGACCTCGATTTCCGAGCTACACTGAAGCTTTCTTT
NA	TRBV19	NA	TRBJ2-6	CASYTSGTGASGANVLTF	TGTGCCAGTTATACCTCCGGGACGGGGGCCTCTGGGGCCAACGTCCTGACTTTC
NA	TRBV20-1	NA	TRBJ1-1	CSARDPSTDFEAFF	TGCAGTGCTAGAGACCCCTCGACCGACTTTGAAGCTTTCTTT
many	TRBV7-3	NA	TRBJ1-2	CASSLNGGAGYTF	TGTGCCAGCAGCTTAAACGGGGGGGCTGGCTACACCTTC